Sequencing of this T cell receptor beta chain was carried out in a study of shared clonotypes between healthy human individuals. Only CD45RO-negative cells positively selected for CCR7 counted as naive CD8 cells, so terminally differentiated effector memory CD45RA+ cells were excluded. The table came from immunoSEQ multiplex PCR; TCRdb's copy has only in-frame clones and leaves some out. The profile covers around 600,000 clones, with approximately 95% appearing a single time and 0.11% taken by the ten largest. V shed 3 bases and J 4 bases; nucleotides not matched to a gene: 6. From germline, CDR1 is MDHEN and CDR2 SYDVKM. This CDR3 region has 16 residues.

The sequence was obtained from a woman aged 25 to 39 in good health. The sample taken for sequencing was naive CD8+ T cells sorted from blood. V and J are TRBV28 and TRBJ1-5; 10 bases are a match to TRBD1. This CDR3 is CASSFPWDRGNQPQHF. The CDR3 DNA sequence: TGTGCCAGCAGTTTCCCTTGGGACAGGGGTAATCAGCCCCAGCATTTT.